The 27 T cell receptor beta chains in this list originate from one sample, sequenced in a study of cytomegalovirus exposure and HLA in healthy donors. PCR was performed using 60 Vbeta and 13 Jbeta primers. The assay was immunoSEQ multiplex PCR, and TCRdb's table has in-frame clones only and misses some. Seen here are some 130,000 clones, roughly 80% observed once, and the top ten hold about 3.1%. The source material was PBMCs. These receptors all come from a man aged 35-49 years in good health and CMV-seronegative.

The chain combines TRBV19 with TRBJ2-7, with a weak D call TRBD1 (6 bases). Trimming removed 3 bases at V and 7 bases at J, with 16 bases between. The germline CDR1 and CDR2 sequences are LNHDA and SQIVND (reference sequence). The CDR3 has 14 amino acids. The CDR3, as DNA: TGTGCCAGTAGTATTGGGGGCGTCCTGGGGGAGCAGTACTTC. Its protein product is CASSIGGVLGEQYF.

The chain has TRBV6-1 and TRBJ1-5; D not resolved. The V end lost 4 bases, the J end lost 4 bases, and 8 bases lay between the germline ends. Germline CDR1 and CDR2: MNHNS and SASEGT. CDR3 size: 13 residues. The CDR3 sequence: CASSGFQNQPQHF. CDR3 DNA: TGTGCCAGCAGTGGATTCCAGAATCAGCCCCAGCATTTT.

This clone has more than one count but fewer than ten. The chain carries TRBV5-1 and TRBJ2-3, with D maybe TRBD2 (5 bases). Between the trimmed V and J ends, which lost 0 bases and 1 base, there was a span of 9 bases. The CDR3 consists of 15 residues. Germline V CDR1 and CDR2: SGHRS, YFSETQ. The CDR3 region has the DNA TGCGCCAGCAGCTTGGCCGCGGAGGGCACAGATACGCAGTATTTT. Translated: CASSLAAEGTDTQYF.

The genes are TRBV6-1 and TRBJ2-2; possibly TRBD1 for D (5 bases). Germline values: CDR1 MNHNS, CDR2 SASEGT. The CDR3 runs 15 residues. Trimming took off 4 bases at V and 3 bases at J, with 12 bases between the two ends. The CDR3 sequence is CASSVWTSYTGELFF. CDR3 in DNA: TGTGCCAGCAGTGTATGGACAAGCTACACCGGGGAGCTGTTTTTT.

The V call is TRBV20-1, the J call TRBJ2-3; D perhaps matches TRBD2 (5 bases). The CDR3 runs 11 residues. V shed 6 bases and J shed 5 bases, with 9 bases lying between them. CDR1 and CDR2 (germline): DFQATT, SNEGSKA (reference sequence). The CDR3 DNA is TGCAGTGCACTAGTTCTAGATACGCAGTATTTT. Its protein product is CSALVLDTQYF.

This sequence joins TRBV19 and TRBJ2-7; 12 nucleotides match TRBD1. The length of the CDR3 is 15 residues. Germline V gives CDR1 LNHDA, CDR2 SQIVND (reference sequence). The V and J ends lost 7 bases and 4 bases, in that order; junction bases with no gene match: 8. As DNA, the CDR3 is TGTGCCAGTAACTCTGGGACAGGGGGCGAATACGAGCAGTACTTC. Residues: CASNSGTGGEYEQYF.

In this sample, this clone turned up a few times. The chain employs TRBV28 and TRBJ1-5; D uncertain. This CDR3 has 12 residues. In germline, CDR1 is MDHEN, CDR2 SYDVKM. V was clipped by 2 bases and J by 6 bases, with 5 bases between them. The CDR3 spells CASSLAFQPQHF. CDR3 coding DNA: TGTGCCAGCAGTTTAGCGTTTCAGCCCCAGCATTTT.

This chain joins TRBV2 and TRBJ2-7, with 10 bases that match TRBD2. Germline-derived CDR1 and CDR2 are SNHLY and FYNNEI. V lost 5 bases and J lost 2; bases outside the gene matches: 6. CDR3 size: 15 residues. The CDR3 loop is CASSQSSGGPYEQYF. The CDR3 nucleotides are TGTGCCAGCAGTCAGTCTAGCGGGGGCCCCTACGAGCAGTACTTC.

V is TRBV30 and J is TRBJ1-2; D is uncertain. The CDR3 spans 14 residues. Germline V gives CDR1 GTSNPN, CDR2 SVGIG (reference sequence). Trimming stripped 4 bases from V and 4 bases from J, with 16 bases between. CDR3 coding DNA: TGTGCCTGGAAAAGGAAAGAAGGAGGCTATGGCTACACCTTC. This gives the protein CAWKRKEGGYGYTF.

This clone came up a few times. CDR3 loop: CSASPQAEQYF. For the CDR3, the DNA is TGCAGTGCTAGCCCTCAGGCCGAGCAGTACTTC. The chain carries TRBV20-1 and TRBJ2-7; D remains ambiguous. CDR3 length equals 11 residues. Germline CDR1 DFQATT, CDR2 SNEGSKA (reference sequence). The germline V and J ends were trimmed by 3 bases and 6 bases, with 9 bases remaining between them.

The gene calls are TRBV10-3 and TRBJ2-7, with 9 nucleotides matching TRBD2. Germline lookup yields CDR1 ENHRY and CDR2 SYGVKD. This CDR3 has 14 amino acids. The V gene end was trimmed by 6 bases and the J gene end by 4 bases; junction bases not matched to a gene: 7. The CDR3 sequence: CAIRTGTSSYEQYF. The CDR3 DNA reads as TGTGCCATCAGGACCGGGACTAGCTCTTACGAGCAGTACTTC.

V is TRBV4-3 and J is TRBJ2-1; 11 bases are shared with TRBD2. The CDR3 consists of 17 residues. The trim removed 0 bases at V and 13 bases at J, leaving 14 bases unmatched. CDR1 and CDR2 (germline): LGHNA, YSLEER. As DNA, the CDR3 is TGCGCCAGCAGCCAAGATTGGGGTAGCGGGGGGGCAGCCCCTCAGTTCTTC. Translating gives CASSQDWGSGGAAPQFF.

The V and J genes are TRBV5-1 and TRBJ2-3; 7 bases line up with TRBD2. The CDR3 is 16 amino acids. Looked up from germline, CDR1 is SGHRS and CDR2 is YFSETQ. The J segment lost 2 bases and the V segment lost 0 bases, leaving 6 bases of the junction unmatched. CDR3 amino acids: CASSLGLAENTDTQYF. The CDR3 region has the DNA TGCGCCAGCAGCTTGGGACTAGCTGAAAACACAGATACGCAGTATTTT.

V and J are TRBV28 and TRBJ2-5; D gene unclear. CDR1 is MDHEN, CDR2 SYDVKM, per germline. The CDR3 totals 14 residues. V gave up 4 bases and J gave up 0 bases, with 9 bases separating them. The CDR3 reads CASSSGTDQETQYF. CDR3 DNA: TGTGCCAGCAGTTCAGGTACAGACCAAGAGACCCAGTACTTC. Combining the CDR3 with reference TRBV28 and TRBJ2-5 gives the whole variable domain DVKVTQSSRYLVKRTGEKVFLECVQDMDHENMFWYRQDPGLGLRLIYFSYDVKMKEKGDIPEGYSVSREKKERFSLILESASTNQTSMYLCASSSGTDQETQYFGPGTRLLVL.

A word on this clone: The junction departs from the called germline gene at one end, perhaps through a read error. This chain uses TRBV2 with TRBJ2-1; possibly TRBD2 for D (8 bases). The CDR3 is 13 amino acids. CDR1 is SNHLY and CDR2 is FYNNEI in the germline V gene. The CDR3 nucleotides read TGTGCCAGCAGTGGGGACTGGGCGGGAGGACAGGTCTTC. Its translation: CASSGDWAGGQVF. The full variable domain, rest sourced from reference TRBV2 and TRBJ2-1, is EPEVTQTPSHQVTQMGQEVILRCVPISNHLYFYWYRQILGQKVEFLVSFYNNEISEKSEIFDDQFSVERPDGSNFTLKIRSTKLEDSAMYFCASSGDWAGGQVFGPGTRLTVL.

This clone was picked up a small number of times. The chain is built from TRBV9 and TRBJ1-2; 7 nucleotides match TRBD1. CDR3 length: 15 amino acids. Germline trimming cut 0 bases from V and 4 bases from J; bases unmatched to any gene: 6. Germline assignment: CDR1 SGDLS and CDR2 YYNGEE. CDR3 DNA sequence: TGTGCCAGCAGCGTAGTGGGACAGCCTTTCTATGGCTACACCTTC. Its translation: CASSVVGQPFYGYTF.

This chain connects TRBV2 to TRBJ1-1, with a tentative D call TRBD1 (5 bases). Germline V gene data show CDR1 as SNHLY and CDR2 as FYNNEI. Trimming cost V 9 bases and J 5 bases, with 16 bases left between them. The CDR3 is 13 amino acids. In DNA form, the CDR3 reads TGTGCCAGTTCGCCCCAGGGAAGGACTGAAGCTTTCTTT. Translated, it gives CASSPQGRTEAFF.

The rearrangement links TRBV7-2 to TRBJ2-4; 15 bases fit TRBD2. Trimming cost V 5 bases and J 7 bases; bases outside gene matches: 6. Germline CDR1 and CDR2: SGHTA and FQGNSA. The CDR3 is 16 residues long. In DNA form, the CDR3 reads TGTGCCAGCAGCCTTCTGGGACTAGCGGGGGGTAACATTCAGTACTTC. Residues: CASSLLGLAGGNIQYF.

V is TRBV11-3 and J is TRBJ2-4, with unresolved D. This CDR3 region has 13 residues. V was shortened by 2 bases and J by 5 bases, with 7 bases between the two germline ends. The V gene's germline CDR1 is SGHNT and CDR2 YENEEA. CDR3 in DNA: TGTGCCAGCAGCTTAAACGAGGAAAACATTCAGTACTTC. It codes for CASSLNEENIQYF.

The chain carries TRBV5-4 and TRBJ2-1; TRBD2 aligns across 10 bases. This CDR3 has 14 amino acids. The germline V gene encodes CDR1 SGHNT and CDR2 YYREEE (reference sequence). Trimming took 9 bases from V and 7 from J; bases not matched to a gene: 10. CDR3 coding DNA: TGTGCCACTGAGCGGGAGGGGTATTTTAATGAGCAGTTCTTC. This codes for CATEREGYFNEQFF.

The rearrangement uses TRBV28 and TRBJ2-7, with 7 bases fitting TRBD1. With V trimmed by 5 bases and J by 3 bases, 4 bases remained unmatched. CDR1 is MDHEN and CDR2 is SYDVKM in the germline V gene. This CDR3 has 13 amino acids. CDR3 in DNA: TGTGCCAGCAGTATGACAGGGTTCTACGAGCAGTACTTC. Translating it yields CASSMTGFYEQYF.

The gene calls are TRBV7-9 and TRBJ2-7; 11 nucleotides agree with TRBD2. V lost 2 bases, J lost 3 bases, and 0 bases stayed unmatched. Germline values: CDR1 SEHNR, CDR2 FQNEAQ (reference sequence). The CDR3 is 14 residues long. The CDR3 bases are TGTGCCAGCAGCTTAACTAGCGGGAGCTACGAGCAGTACTTC. This sequence encodes CASSLTSGSYEQYF.

A few counts support this clone. The chain links TRBV4-3 to TRBJ1-1, with a tentative D call TRBD1 (5 bases). The CDR3 extends over 14 amino acids. The V end lost 0 bases, the J end lost 11 bases, and 16 bases lay between the germline ends. The germline CDR1 and CDR2 sequences are LGHNA and YSLEER. The CDR3 protein is CASSQEGGLRVAFF. The CDR3 DNA sequence: TGCGCCAGCAGCCAAGAGGGAGGCCTCAGGGTGGCTTTCTTT.

This chain uses TRBV19 with TRBJ1-2, with D perhaps matching TRBD1 (5 bases). Germline CDR1 LNHDA, CDR2 SQIVND (reference sequence). Trimming took off 5 bases at V and 4 bases at J, with 11 bases between the two ends. This CDR3 has 13 amino acids. Here the CDR3 reads CASSPRGGYGYTF. In DNA form, the CDR3 reads TGTGCCAGTAGTCCCCGGGGGGGCTATGGCTACACCTTC. Using reference TRBV19 and TRBJ1-2 for the parts outside the CDR3, the full variable domain is DGGITQSPKYLFRKEGQNVTLSCEQNLNHDAMYWYRQDPGQGLRLIYYSQIVNDFQKGDIAEGYSVSREKKESFPLTVTSAQKNPTAFYLCASSPRGGYGYTFGSGTRLTVV.

This chain joins TRBV30 and TRBJ2-1; D is unresolved. The V and J ends lost 1 base and 4 bases respectively, with 5 bases between them. The CDR3 totals 12 residues. The germline gives CDR1 GTSNPN, CDR2 SVGIG (reference sequence). DNA of the CDR3: TGTGCCTGGAGTGGAGGATACAATGAGCAGTTCTTC. The encoded protein is CAWSGGYNEQFF.

This chain uses TRBV7-2 with TRBJ1-1, with D unclear. Germline V gene lookup returns CDR1 SGHTA and CDR2 FQGNSA. With 6 bases removed from V and 2 bases from J, the gap between germline ends came to 13 bases. The CDR3 runs to 14 residues. CDR3 protein: CASRRMTGNTEAFF. The CDR3 region has the DNA TGTGCCAGCAGGAGGATGACGGGTAACACTGAAGCTTTCTTT.

The V call is TRBV9, the J call TRBJ2-3; D not certain. The V gene's germline CDR1 is SGDLS and CDR2 YYNGEE. There are 13 residues in the CDR3. V was pared by 1 base and J by 0 bases, with 3 bases between. The CDR3 spells CASSVLSTDTQYF. The CDR3 coding sequence is TGTGCCAGCAGCGTACTGAGCACAGATACGCAGTATTTT.